The sequence of this TCR beta chain was determined in a study of blood T cell repertoires in COVID-19. About the research overall: Samples taken during acute and convalescent COVID-19 were collected in the United States, Italy and Spain. The analysed material was cDNA or gDNA that came from T cells, B-cell-depleted T cells, or PBMCs.

The sample holds one count of this clone. Deletions cut 2 bases from V and 1 base from J, with 11 bases between. The CDR3 is 15 residues long. Germline CDR1 is MNHNS and CDR2 is SASEGT. One Seattle source followed patients from active infection through their disease course. The table came from immunoSEQ multiplex PCR; TCRdb's copy has only in-frame clones and leaves some out. The repertoire holds 330,000 or so clones, around 90% seen once, with around 10% in the top ten. The chain has TRBV6-1 and TRBJ1-1; a possible D gene is TRBD1 (5 bases). The receptor's source is a man aged 25 to 40 with COVID-19, enrolled during active disease. Input material: peripheral blood. The CDR3 region is CASSEFWGPNTEAFF. The DNA of the CDR3 is TGTGCCAGCAGTGAATTCTGGGGCCCGAACACTGAAGCTTTCTTT.